The subject of this entry is one T cell receptor (beta chain). CDR3 size: 13 residues. Trimming removed 6 bases from V and 3 bases from J, with 11 bases in between. Per germline, CDR1 KGHSH and CDR2 LQKENI. In the PCR, 60 Vbeta and 13 Jbeta primers were used. Sequenced by immunoSEQ multiplex PCR; TCRdb stores in-frame clones only, minus some. The sample records 130,000 to 150,000 clones, about three quarters being singletons. The sample is drawn from a study of cytomegalovirus exposure and HLA in healthy donors. V gene TRBV18 combines with J gene TRBJ1-1, with unresolved D. The clonotype was recovered from a man aged 40-49 years in good health and CMV-seropositive. Sequencing input: PBMCs. CDR3 protein: CASSPNQDTEAFF. CDR3 coding DNA: TGTGCCAGCTCCCCCAATCAGGACACTGAAGCTTTCTTT.